This is a list of T cell receptor beta chains from one sample in a study of T-cell memory formation after mild COVID-19. TCRdb processed the 5' RACE reads anew with MiXCR; each CDR3 protein has one entry. The sample has more than 300,000 distinct CDR3 sequences, around 15% seen once; the top ten hold about a fifth. Sequenced sample: PBMCs or a T cell subset sorted from them (not recorded which). Receptors originate from a man aged 18 to 29 who had mild COVID-19 (a few samples of this study predate the infection). Cell type and time point are not known. Each CDR3 is given with its conserved first and last residue. A D gene is named only where the DNA matches it firmly. Size values are once, few and many counts, or a class for expanded clones, and some rows have none.

J,D,size,V,CDR3,DNA
TRBJ1-3,NA,NA,TRBV7-9,CASSFSAQAGNTIYF,TGTGCCAGCAGCTTTTCGGCGCAAGCTGGAAACACCATATATTTT
TRBJ1-4,NA,many,TRBV7-2,CASSSFPNSRIEKLFF,TGTGCCAGCAGCTCCTTCCCTAATTCGAGAATTGAAAAACTGTTTTTT
TRBJ1-6,NA,NA,TRBV12-3/TRBV12-4,CASSLAYSPLHF,TGTGCCAGCAGTTTAGCGTATTCACCCCTCCACTTT
TRBJ2-1,NA,NA,TRBV27,CASSYPQGKSYNEQFF,TGTGCCAGCAGTTACCCACAGGGTAAATCCTACAATGAGCAGTTCTTC
TRBJ1-5,NA,NA,TRBV2,CASSEETGLSQPQHF,TGTGCCAGCAGTGAAGAAACAGGCCTTAGTCAGCCCCAGCATTTT
TRBJ1-5,NA,many,TRBV28,CASSSRQRSNQPQHF,TGTGCCAGCAGTTCAAGACAGCGAAGCAATCAGCCCCAGCATTTT
TRBJ2-7,NA,NA,TRBV4-3,CASSQGTVSSYEQYF,TGCGCCAGCAGCCAAGGGACGGTAAGCTCCTACGAGCAGTACTTC
TRBJ2-1,NA,NA,TRBV9,CASSVGAAFYNEQFF,TGTGCCAGCAGCGTAGGGGCGGCTTTCTACAATGAGCAGTTCTTC
TRBJ2-1,NA,NA,TRBV6-4,CASRAREANEQFF,TGTGCCAGCAGGGCCCGCGAGGCCAATGAGCAGTTCTTC
TRBJ2-3,TRBD2,NA,TRBV5-1,CASSLRRGAADTQYF,TGCGCCAGCAGCTTGCGGCGGGGGGCAGCAGATACGCAGTATTTT
TRBJ1-1,TRBD1,NA,TRBV4-3,CASSQDRPGTGKAFF,TGCGCCAGCAGCCAAGATCGGCCGGGGACAGGGAAAGCTTTCTTT
TRBJ2-5,NA,few,TRBV11-2,CASSSGQAETQYF,TGTGCCAGCAGCTCCGGGCAGGCGGAGACCCAGTACTTC
TRBJ2-2,TRBD1,NA,TRBV27,CASSLRDRASTGELFF,TGTGCCAGCAGTTTAAGGGACAGGGCTTCGACCGGGGAGCTGTTTTTT
TRBJ2-1,TRBD1,many,TRBV5-6,CASRGYRGPYNEQFF,TGTGCCAGCAGGGGCTACAGGGGCCCCTACAATGAGCAGTTCTTC
TRBJ1-1,NA,few,TRBV29-1,CSVERLPGFVTEAFF,TGCAGCGTTGAGCGTCTGCCAGGGTTTGTCACTGAAGCTTTCTTT
TRBJ1-1,NA,NA,TRBV19,CASSTLRLGAFF,TGTGCCAGTAGTACCCTCCGCTTGGGAGCTTTCTTT
TRBJ2-4,NA,few,TRBV7-6,CASSLVEGDIQYF,TGTGCCAGCAGCTTAGTGGAGGGGGACATTCAGTACTTC
TRBJ1-2,TRBD1,NA,TRBV2,CASIPGQALGYTF,TGTGCCAGCATTCCGGGACAGGCCCTTGGCTACACCTTC
TRBJ2-4,TRBD1,NA,TRBV19,CASSMWDRVNIQYF,TGTGCCAGTAGTATGTGGGACAGGGTAAACATTCAGTACTTC
TRBJ1-1,NA,NA,TRBV4-1,CASSLPGEVTEAFF,TGCGCCAGCAGCCTCCCGGGCGAGGTCACTGAAGCTTTCTTT
TRBJ2-1,NA,many,TRBV5-1,CASSGGGTVRNEQFF,TGCGCCAGCAGCGGGGGAGGAACCGTGAGGAATGAGCAGTTCTTC
TRBJ1-2,NA,many,TRBV2,CASSEAQASYLGYTF,TGTGCCAGCAGTGAAGCGCAGGCGAGTTACCTAGGCTACACCTTC
TRBJ1-5,NA,many,TRBV7-2,CASSYRGVGNQPQHF,TGTGCCAGCAGCTACAGAGGGGTGGGCAATCAGCCCCAGCATTTT
TRBJ2-3,TRBD2,NA,TRBV2,CASIFSGGASTDTQYF,TGTGCCAGCATTTTTAGCGGGGGCGCTAGCACAGATACGCAGTATTTT
TRBJ2-3,NA,few,TRBV29-1,CSVEGAAGEPDTQYF,TGCAGCGTTGAAGGGGCCGCAGGGGAGCCAGATACGCAGTATTTT
TRBJ1-1,NA,many,TRBV20-1,CSARQRREAFF,TGCAGTGCTAGACAGAGAAGAGAAGCTTTCTTT
TRBJ2-7,NA,NA,TRBV5-6,CASSPAGTSYEQYF,TGTGCCAGCAGCCCCGCCGGGACCTCCTACGAGCAGTACTTC
TRBJ1-5,NA,few,TRBV18,CASSPQGGKNQPQHF,TGTGCCAGCTCGCCGCAAGGAGGGAAGAATCAGCCCCAGCATTTT
TRBJ2-3,TRBD1,NA,TRBV28,CASSRGDRVSDTQYF,TGTGCCAGCAGCCGCGGGGACAGGGTTTCAGATACGCAGTATTTT
TRBJ2-1,NA,NA,TRBV5-1,CASSLPRVDEQFF,TGCGCCAGCAGCTTGCCCAGGGTGGATGAGCAGTTCTTC
TRBJ2-2,TRBD1,many,TRBV7-3,CASSPPGGNTGELFF,TGTGCCAGCAGCCCGCCAGGGGGAAACACCGGGGAGCTGTTTTTT
TRBJ1-6,NA,NA,TRBV4-3,CASSQDRGSPLHF,TGCGCCAGCAGCCAGGACCGGGGTTCACCCCTCCACTTT
TRBJ1-1,NA,few,TRBV30,CAWVMGLSLSTEAFF,TGTGCCTGGGTTATGGGACTCTCACTGAGCACTGAAGCTTTCTTT
TRBJ2-5,NA,many,TRBV20-1,CSARDAGVQETQYF,TGCAGTGCTAGAGATGCAGGGGTCCAAGAGACCCAGTACTTC
TRBJ1-1,NA,NA,TRBV10-3,CAIAAGAATEAFF,TGTGCCATCGCGGCGGGGGCTGCAACTGAAGCTTTCTTT
TRBJ1-1,NA,NA,TRBV6-6,CASSYSAENTEAFF,TGTGCCAGCAGTTACTCAGCGGAGAACACTGAAGCTTTCTTT
TRBJ1-1,TRBD1,few,TRBV6-2/TRBV6-3,CASGLPQGTTEAFF,TGTGCCAGCGGACTTCCACAGGGGACCACTGAAGCTTTCTTT
TRBJ2-1,TRBD1,few,TRBV11-2,CASSFYPPRQGSNEQFF,TGTGCCAGCAGCTTTTATCCCCCGCGACAGGGGTCCAATGAGCAGTTCTTC
TRBJ2-5,NA,few,TRBV7-9,CASSLMRGDYQETQYF,TGTGCCAGCAGCTTAATGAGGGGTGATTACCAAGAGACCCAGTACTTC
TRBJ2-3,TRBD2,NA,TRBV11-1,CASLAAYTDTQYF,TGTGCCAGTCTAGCGGCTTACACAGATACGCAGTATTTT
TRBJ1-2,TRBD1,few,TRBV6-2/TRBV6-3,CASSRPPAGGGYGYTF,TGTGCCAGCAGCCGACCGCCCGCAGGGGGCGGCTATGGCTACACCTTC
TRBJ2-7,NA,NA,TRBV29-1,CSVEGVGAFSSYEQYF,TGCAGCGTTGAAGGGGTTGGCGCTTTTAGCTCCTACGAGCAGTACTTC
TRBJ2-5,NA,few,TRBV19,CASSISRWETQYF,TGTGCCAGTAGTATCTCCCGATGGGAGACCCAGTACTTC
TRBJ2-6,NA,NA,TRBV28,CASSLGGLSGANVLTF,TGTGCCAGCAGTCTGGGGGGGCTAAGTGGGGCCAACGTCCTGACTTTC
TRBJ2-7,NA,NA,TRBV6-8,CASSYSRYGGASYEQYF,TGTGCCAGCAGTTACTCGAGATATGGCGGGGCTTCCTACGAGCAGTACTTC
TRBJ2-2,NA,few,TRBV5-1,CASKEGMGTGELFF,TGCGCCAGCAAGGAGGGAATGGGAACCGGGGAGCTGTTTTTT
TRBJ2-7,NA,many,TRBV7-9,CASSLGGGRSSYEQYF,TGTGCCAGCAGCTTAGGGGGGGGCAGAAGCTCCTACGAGCAGTACTTC
TRBJ1-4,TRBD1,NA,TRBV7-2,CASSPRQGTNEKLFF,TGTGCCAGCAGCCCCCGACAGGGTACTAATGAAAAACTGTTTTTT
TRBJ1-2,TRBD1,few,TRBV18,CASSPRDSNYGYTF,TGTGCCAGCTCACCACGGGACAGCAACTATGGCTACACCTTC
TRBJ2-7,NA,NA,TRBV3-1,CASSFLTDEQYF,TGTGCCAGCAGCTTTCTGACGGACGAGCAGTACTTC
TRBJ1-2,NA,many,TRBV5-1,CASSSQGNYGYTF,TGTGCCAGCAGCTCACAGGGAAACTATGGCTACACCTTC
TRBJ2-6,NA,NA,TRBV4-2,CASSQGLGISGANVLTF,TGTGCCAGCAGCCAAGGTCTAGGGATCTCTGGGGCCAACGTCCTGACTTTC
TRBJ2-4,TRBD1,NA,TRBV12-3/TRBV12-4,CASSLAGQGRNIQYF,TGTGCCAGCAGTTTAGCTGGACAGGGTCGGAACATTCAGTACTTC
TRBJ2-5,TRBD1,NA,TRBV5-1,CASSLHRQGVTQYF,TGCGCCAGCAGCTTGCATCGACAGGGGGTGACCCAGTACTTC